The 22 T cell receptor beta chains below were found in one sample sequenced in a study of beta chain features in type 1 diabetes. Notes on the study in general: TCRB CDR3 length was moderately but significantly reduced in all four CD4+ subsets of Type 1 diabetes patients.

No antigen has been identified for these receptors. Expressed TCRB transcripts were sequenced because the isolated RNA had all been reverse transcribed beforehand. Measured with immunoSEQ multiplex PCR; TCRdb has only the in-frame clones, and not every one. The data contain a few hundred thousand clones, about 12% of them seen just once; the ten biggest clones take up over 0.008%. The sequenced sample consisted of naive CD4+ T cells from blood. The receptor source for this set is a woman aged 18-29 years with type 1 diabetes.

This clone turned up a few times. The genes are TRBV6-1 and TRBJ2-7; the match to TRBD1 covers 10 bases. This CDR3 has 14 residues. Germline V gene data show CDR1 as MNHNS and CDR2 as SASEGT. After removal of 7 bases from V and 2 bases from J, the junction contained 5 bases not matched to a gene. CDR3 protein: CASIRDRGTYEQYF. In DNA form, the CDR3 reads TGTGCCAGCATTCGGGACAGGGGCACCTACGAGCAGTACTTC.

In its sample, this clone was seen a few times. V and J are TRBV15 and TRBJ1-1; D is undetermined. Germline values: CDR1 LNHNV, CDR2 YYDKDF (reference sequence). This CDR3 has 13 amino acids. V was shortened by 5 bases and J by 11 bases, with 18 bases between the two germline ends. CDR3: CATSPRGRTEAFF. CDR3 coding DNA: TGTGCCACCAGCCCCCGAGGGCGGACGGAGGCTTTCTTT.

J is TRBJ1-2 and V is TRBV19; 8 positions match TRBD1. This CDR3 has 13 amino acids. The germline V gene has CDR1 LNHDA and CDR2 SQIVND (reference sequence). The junction had 6 bases not matched to a gene; V was cut back by 9 bases and J by 3 bases. The CDR3 here is CASCETGDYGYTF. For the CDR3, the DNA is TGTGCCAGCTGCGAGACAGGGGACTATGGCTACACCTTC.

The V gene is TRBV7-9, the J gene TRBJ2-1, with 8 nucleotides matching TRBD2. The germline V gene has CDR1 SEHNR and CDR2 FQNEAQ (reference sequence). The CDR3 has 14 amino acids. J lost 3 bases, V lost 8 bases, and 6 bases had no gene match. CDR3 nucleotides: TGTGCCAGCCTCAGGGCGGGGGGCTACAATGAGCAGTTCTTC. The encoded protein is CASLRAGGYNEQFF.

This clone has only a few counts. The chain links TRBV25-1 to TRBJ1-4; tentatively, D is TRBD1 (5 bases). Deletions cut 8 bases from V and 6 bases from J, with 13 bases between. Germline values: CDR1 MGHDK, CDR2 SYGVNS. The CDR3 extends over 13 amino acids. The CDR3 here is CASAAGGDEKLFF. CDR3 sequence (DNA): TGTGCCAGCGCCGCGGGGGGGGATGAAAAACTGTTTTTT.

This chain links TRBV2 with TRBJ2-1, with 13 bases aligning to TRBD2. The CDR3 length is 16 residues. V trimming: 4 bases; J trimming: 3 bases; junction bases outside the gene matches: 3. Germline assignment: CDR1 SNHLY and CDR2 FYNNEI. DNA of the CDR3: TGTGCCAGCAGTGGGGGACTAGCGGGGCGCTACAATGAGCAGTTCTTC. Its translation: CASSGGLAGRYNEQFF.

The chain couples TRBV19 to TRBJ1-2; D is ambiguous. CDR1 LNHDA and CDR2 SQIVND come from the germline V gene (reference sequence). CDR3 length equals 13 residues. The V and J ends lost 3 bases and 0 bases respectively, with 5 bases between them. The CDR3 region is CASSMGANYGYTF. The CDR3 DNA is TGTGCCAGTAGTATGGGCGCTAACTATGGCTACACCTTC.

The sample holds a few counts of this clone. The J gene is TRBJ2-7, the V gene TRBV6-5; the D gene is possibly TRBD1 (5 bases). Germline CDR1 is MNHEY and CDR2 is SVGAGI. The V end was cut by 2 bases, the J end by 4 bases, with 9 bases between. The CDR3 covers 13 residues. CDR3 sequence (DNA): TGTGCCAGCAGTTACGGTAGGGGTTACGAGCAGTACTTC. The encoded protein is CASSYGRGYEQYF.

This sequence joins TRBV11-3 and TRBJ2-7, with TRBD2 matching 10 bases. V gave up 5 bases and J gave up 3 bases; unmatched junction bases: 10. Germline CDR1 and CDR2: SGHNT and YENEEA. The CDR3 has 16 amino acids. Here the CDR3 reads CASSRARASGSYEQYF. Here the CDR3 DNA reads TGTGCCAGCAGCCGGGCGAGGGCTAGCGGGAGCTACGAGCAGTACTTC.

The chain is built from TRBV21-1 and TRBJ2-6; the D call TRBD1 from the table was never checked on the DNA. TRBV21-1 is labeled a pseudogene. This CDR3 has 17 residues. The CDR3 is CASSSLGQLSGANVLTF. CDR3 in DNA: TGTGCCAGCAGCTCTTTGGGACAGCTCTCTGGGGCCAACGTCCTGACTTTC.

This chain links TRBV18 with TRBJ1-2; D gene uncertain. This CDR3 is built from 13 residues. Trimming took off 3 bases at V and 5 bases at J, with 10 bases between the two ends. Germline CDR1 is KGHSH and CDR2 is LQKENI. The CDR3 reads CASSPVQPYGYTF. DNA for the CDR3: TGTGCCAGCTCACCGGTACAGCCGTATGGCTACACCTTC.

A few counts support this clone. The V gene is TRBV5-1, the J gene TRBJ1-1, with 7 bases identical to TRBD1. The CDR3 extends over 15 amino acids. The V gene's germline CDR1 is SGHRS and CDR2 YFSETQ. Trimming at V came to 2 bases and at J to 1 base, leaving 5 bases not matched to a gene. CDR3 sequence reads: CASSFGQAKNTEAFF. The CDR3 bases are TGCGCCAGCAGCTTCGGACAGGCCAAGAACACTGAAGCTTTCTTT. Full variable domain (rest looked up from reference TRBV5-1 and TRBJ1-1): KAGVTQTPRYLIKTRGQQVTLSCSPISGHRSVSWYQQTPGQGLQFLFEYFSETQRNKGNFPGRFSGRQFSNSRSEMNVSTLELGDSALYLCASSFGQAKNTEAFFGQGTRLTVV.

The CDR3 nucleotides are TGTGCCTGGAGTCTAGACGTCGGGACAGCCCTCGCCGAGCAGTACTTC. Amino acid sequence: CAWSLDVGTALAEQYF. The chain is built from TRBV30 and TRBJ2-7; 7 bases map to TRBD1. V trimming: 2 bases; J trimming: 6 bases; junction bases outside the gene matches: 16. Germline V gene data show CDR1 as GTSNPN and CDR2 as SVGIG (reference sequence). This CDR3 comprises 16 residues.

This rearrangement joins TRBV11-2 to TRBJ2-1; 12 bases agree with TRBD2. This CDR3 has 17 residues. Germline V gene lookup returns CDR1 SGHAT and CDR2 FQNNGV. The V and J ends lost 5 bases and 4 bases, in that order; junction bases with no gene match: 9. Here the CDR3 reads CASSPTSGGWGYNEQFF. Written as DNA, the CDR3 is TGTGCCAGCAGCCCGACTAGCGGGGGATGGGGGTACAATGAGCAGTTCTTC.

This clone was seen a handful of times. V usage is TRBV28 and J usage is TRBJ1-1; a possible D gene is TRBD1 (6 bases). Germline-derived CDR1 and CDR2 are MDHEN and SYDVKM. Trimming removed 3 bases from V and 3 bases from J, with 14 bases in between. The CDR3 totals 15 residues. CDR3 region: CASSLTGSGDTEAFF. The CDR3 DNA is TGTGCCAGCAGTTTGACAGGCTCAGGGGACACTGAAGCTTTCTTT.

This clone was counted between two and nine times. This chain connects TRBV29-1 to TRBJ1-2; a weak D match, TRBD1 (5 bases). Germline values: CDR1 SQVTM, CDR2 ANQGSEA. Trimming took 6 bases from V and 2 from J, leaving 16 bases between them. This CDR3 comprises 14 residues. The CDR3 DNA sequence: TGCAGCGTGCAGCCGGAGGGGTCCAACTATGGCTACACCTTC. It is translated as CSVQPEGSNYGYTF. The whole variable domain, filled in from reference TRBV29-1 and TRBJ1-2, reads SAVISQKPSRDICQRGTSLTIQCQVDSQVTMMFWYRQQPGQSLTLIATANQGSEATYESGFVIDKFPISRPNLTFSTLTVSNMSPEDSSIYLCSVQPEGSNYGYTFGSGTRLTVV.

This clone showed up just a few times. The rearrangement uses TRBV27 and TRBJ2-7, with 9 nucleotides matching TRBD1. Germline V lookup: CDR1 MNHEY, CDR2 SMNVEV (reference sequence). This CDR3 comprises 14 residues. The trim removed 8 bases at V and 4 bases at J, leaving 9 bases unmatched. The CDR3 DNA reads as TGTGCCAGCCTTGCTCCGGGACAGGGTTACGAGCAGTACTTC. This translates into CASLAPGQGYEQYF.

The chain is built from TRBV7-9 and TRBJ1-5, with a weak D call TRBD1 (5 bases). Deletions cut 0 bases from V and 1 base from J, with 13 bases between. The germline gives CDR1 SEHNR, CDR2 FQNEAQ (reference sequence). The CDR3 contains 17 residues. The DNA for the CDR3 is TGTGCCAGCAGCTTAGCCCATACGGGGGGGAGCAATCAGCCCCAGCATTTT. Its translation: CASSLAHTGGSNQPQHF.

There are a few counts of this clone. The chain joins TRBV25-1 to TRBJ2-6; TRBD1 matches 8 bases. The length of the CDR3 is 18 residues. V shed 4 bases, J shed 1 base, and the junction held 9 bases outside the gene matches. In germline, CDR1 is MGHDK, CDR2 SYGVNS. CDR3 amino acids: CASSVAGTGFSGANVLTF. DNA of the CDR3: TGTGCCAGCAGTGTAGCCGGGACAGGTTTTTCTGGGGCCAACGTCCTGACTTTC.

This rearrangement joins TRBV6-6 to TRBJ2-1, with a possible D match to TRBD2 (5 bases). Trimming cost V 7 bases and J 6 bases, with 10 bases left between them. This CDR3 contains 12 residues. Germline CDR1 MNHNY, CDR2 SVGAGI (reference sequence). The CDR3 sequence: CASTDGLNEQFF. Here the CDR3 DNA reads TGTGCCAGCACCGACGGACTCAATGAGCAGTTCTTC.

This rearrangement joins TRBV7-3 to TRBJ1-2; D remains ambiguous. This CDR3 has 13 amino acids. The germline V gene has CDR1 SGHTA and CDR2 FQGTGA. Trimming stripped 5 bases from V and 0 bases from J, with 7 bases between. The CDR3 loop reads CASSANSNYGYTF. In nucleotides, the CDR3 is TGTGCCAGCAGCGCAAACTCTAACTATGGCTACACCTTC.

This clone was picked up a small number of times. The rearrangement uses TRBV7-9 and TRBJ2-3, with a possible D match to TRBD1 (6 bases). The CDR3 is 11 amino acids. Germline V gives CDR1 SEHNR, CDR2 FQNEAQ (reference sequence). The V and J ends lost 7 bases and 8 bases respectively, with 10 bases between them. CDR3: CASNTRGTQYF. For the CDR3, the DNA is TGTGCCAGCAACACCAGGGGTACGCAGTATTTT.